The rows below give T cell receptor beta chains drawn from one sample of a study of identifying expanded T cells in peripheral blood. Data came from immunoSEQ multiplex PCR; TCRdb stores just in-frame clones and leaves some out. The sample includes around 47,000 clones, 65% to 90% of them seen just once. The sample taken for sequencing was blood. All receptors derive from a person aged 18 to 70 in good health. Each CDR3 is given with its conserved first and last residue. The order of the fields is clone size, D gene, V gene, J gene, CDR3 protein, CDR3 DNA. A D gene is named only where the DNA matches it firmly. The size of a clone is reported for some rows only, either as once, few or many, or as a class for expanded clones.

>-|-|TRBV14|TRBJ1-6
CASSPYNSPLHF
TGTGCCAGCAGTCCATATAATTCACCCCTCCACTTT
>large|-|TRBV4-3|TRBJ2-7
CASSQQRTASYEQYF
TGCGCCAGCAGCCAACAAAGGACAGCGTCCTACGAGCAGTACTTC
>-|-|TRBV29-1|TRBJ2-2
CSALGAGGELFF
TGCAGCGCCCTTGGGGCGGGCGGGGAGCTGTTTTTT
>few|TRBD2|TRBV11-1|TRBJ2-1
CASSLSGGPSEQFF
TGTGCCAGCAGCCTTAGCGGGGGGCCTAGTGAGCAGTTCTTC
>few|-|TRBV27|TRBJ1-5
CASSPQGLGNQPQHF
TGTGCCAGCAGTCCACAGGGACTCGGCAATCAGCCCCAGCATTTT
>-|-|TRBV15|TRBJ2-1
CATAAGRIDNEQFF
TGTGCCACCGCCGCGGGACGGATAGACAATGAGCAGTTCTTC
>few|-|TRBV29-1|TRBJ1-5
CSVVFEGGGNQPQHF
TGCAGCGTTGTATTCGAGGGGGGGGGTAATCAGCCCCAGCATTTT
>once|TRBD2|TRBV7-9|TRBJ2-3
CASSLGTSGLTDTQYF
TGTGCCAGCAGCTTAGGGACTAGCGGACTCACAGATACGCAGTATTTT
>few|-|TRBV6-1|TRBJ2-2
CASRGEGGLFF
TGTGCCAGCAGAGGCGAGGGAGGGCTGTTTTTT
>-|TRBD1|TRBV5-1|TRBJ2-5
CASSLLRTGDRETQYF
TGCGCCAGCAGCTTGCTTCGGACAGGGGACCGGGAGACCCAGTACTTC
>-|TRBD2|TRBV7-2|TRBJ2-3
CASSPQGLAVPGTQYF
TGTGCCAGCAGCCCCCAAGGACTAGCGGTCCCGGGTACGCAGTATTTT
>-|-|TRBV6-1|TRBJ2-7
CASSELQAHSEQYF
TGTGCCAGCAGTGAATTACAGGCTCATAGCGAGCAGTACTTC
>-|-|TRBV7-2|TRBJ2-2
CASSLMAANTGELFF
TGTGCCAGCAGCTTAATGGCTGCGAACACCGGGGAGCTGTTTTTT
>-|-|TRBV5-4|TRBJ2-7
CASSLSLSSYEQYF
TGTGCCAGCAGCTTATCACTCAGCTCCTACGAGCAGTACTTC
>-|-|TRBV6-1|TRBJ2-7
CASSERPMNYYEQYF
TGTGCCAGCAGTGAACGGCCCATGAACTACTACGAGCAGTACTTC
>-|-|TRBV6-5|TRBJ1-4
CASSLGTENEKLFF
TGTGCCAGCAGTCTCGGGACGGAGAATGAAAAACTGTTTTTT
>-|-|TRBV18|TRBJ2-3
CASSPPRVRRTDTQYF
TGTGCCAGCTCACCACCACGTGTACGGCGCACAGATACGCAGTATTTT
>-|TRBD1|TRBV5-1|TRBJ2-1
CASSLGSPGQGAYEQFF
TGCGCCAGCAGCTTGGGATCCCCGGGACAGGGGGCGTATGAGCAGTTCTTC
>-|-|TRBV7-9|TRBJ2-1
CASSRTGEGGEQFF
TGTGCCAGCAGCCGTACTGGGGAGGGGGGTGAGCAGTTCTTC
>-|TRBD2|TRBV9|TRBJ2-3
CASSSRGAGGPPDTQYF
TGTGCCAGCAGCTCGAGAGGAGCGGGGGGGCCACCAGATACGCAGTATTTT
>once|-|TRBV7-6|TRBJ1-1
CASSLARRGARGNTEAFF
TGTGCCAGCAGCTTAGCTCGAAGGGGGGCGAGGGGGAACACTGAAGCTTTCTTT
>-|TRBD1|TRBV6-6|TRBJ1-1
CASSYGTANTEAFF
TGTGCCAGCAGTTACGGGACAGCGAACACTGAAGCTTTCTTT
>-|-|TRBV30|TRBJ2-2
CAWSKGYTGELFF
TGTGCCTGGAGTAAGGGGTACACCGGGGAGCTGTTTTTT
>-|-|TRBV29-1|TRBJ2-3
CSVLRGSQYF
TGCAGCGTTTTGCGGGGTTCGCAGTATTTT
>-|TRBD1|TRBV5-4|TRBJ1-6
CASSPGQANSPLHF
TGTGCCAGCAGCCCGGGACAGGCAAATTCACCCCTCCACTTT
>-|-|TRBV19|TRBJ1-2
CASTIRFDSNYGYTF
TGTGCCAGTACCATCCGGTTCGACAGTAACTATGGCTACACCTTC
>-|TRBD1|TRBV11-2|TRBJ1-4
CASSLVMAGGDEKLFF
TGTGCCAGCAGCTTAGTCATGGCAGGGGGCGATGAAAAACTGTTTTTT
>few|TRBD1|TRBV5-4|TRBJ2-2
CASSLPRQGFTGELFF
TGTGCCAGCAGCTTGCCGAGACAGGGATTCACCGGGGAGCTGTTTTTT
>-|-|TRBV27|TRBJ1-2
CASSPRTENYGYTF
TGTGCCAGCAGTCCCCGGACGGAAAACTATGGCTACACCTTC
>-|-|TRBV5-6|TRBJ1-4
CASSEGNQKLFF
TGTGCCAGCAGCGAAGGGAATCAAAAACTGTTTTTT
>once|TRBD1|TRBV5-1|TRBJ1-1
CASSVTGTGLGVEAFF
TGCGCCAGCAGCGTCACCGGGACAGGGCTGGGTGTTGAAGCTTTCTTT
>-|-|TRBV29-1|TRBJ1-2
CSVEDNYGYTF
TGCAGCGTTGAGGATAACTATGGCTACACCTTC
>few|-|TRBV5-6|TRBJ2-5
CASKDSTVPQETQYF
TGTGCCAGCAAGGATTCGACAGTCCCCCAAGAGACCCAGTACTTC
>-|-|TRBV19|TRBJ2-7
CASSPGSEQYF
TGTGCCAGTAGTCCCGGGAGCGAGCAGTACTTC
>-|-|TRBV6-6|TRBJ1-2
CASRPDGPNAHGYTF
TGTGCCAGCAGGCCCGACGGCCCGAATGCCCATGGCTACACCTTC
>-|TRBD2|TRBV9|TRBJ2-7
CASSRGGSYEQYF
TGTGCCAGCAGCCGCGGGGGGTCCTACGAGCAGTACTTC